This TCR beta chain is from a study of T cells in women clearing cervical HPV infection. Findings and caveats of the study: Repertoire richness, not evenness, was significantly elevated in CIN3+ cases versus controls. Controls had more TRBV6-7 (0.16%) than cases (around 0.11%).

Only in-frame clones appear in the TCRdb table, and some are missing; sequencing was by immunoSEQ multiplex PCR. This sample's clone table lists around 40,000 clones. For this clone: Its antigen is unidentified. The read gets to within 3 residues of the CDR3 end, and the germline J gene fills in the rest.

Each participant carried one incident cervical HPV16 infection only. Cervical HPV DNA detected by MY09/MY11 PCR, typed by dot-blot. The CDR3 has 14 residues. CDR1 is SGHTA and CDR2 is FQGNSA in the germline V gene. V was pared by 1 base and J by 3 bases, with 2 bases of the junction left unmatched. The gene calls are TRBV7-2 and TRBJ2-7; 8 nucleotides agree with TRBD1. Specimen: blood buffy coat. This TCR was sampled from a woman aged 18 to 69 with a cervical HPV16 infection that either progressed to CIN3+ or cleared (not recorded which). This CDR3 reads CASSLGTGFYEQYF. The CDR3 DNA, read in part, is TGTGCCAGCAGCTTAGGGACAGGGTTCTACGAG.